This TCR beta chain was obtained from a study of beta chain features in type 1 diabetes (dated by TCRdb to 2016 to 2019). The study in broad terms: Mean age, gender distribution, total cell number and subset yield did not differ between patients and healthy donors. In the study, recently diagnosed type 1 diabetes patients and matched healthy donors were compared on the TCRB repertoires of their sorted circulating CD4+ T cell subsets. Naive and central memory subsets were obtained from all 30 or so donors, but regulatory and stem cell-like memory subsets were isolated from only 8 patients and 8 healthy donors. Across all samples, fewer than 110,000,000 sorted cells were examined, and cell number per subset correlated strongly with RNA yield.

Overall results and qualifications from the work: Naive, central memory and regulatory TCRB repertoires appeared more similar among patients than among healthy donors. Only small numbers of individuals were included in the HLA sub-analyses, which left unresolved whether HLA type had any influence on TCRB rearrangement. Type 1 diabetes patients showed a moderate but significant shortening of TCRB CDR3 length in all four CD4+ subsets. Patients with type 1 diabetes made fewer insertions and deleted more nucleotides at VDJ recombination sites, implying thymic rearrangement abnormalities. Because cDNA was sequenced instead of genomic DNA, highly expressing activated cells could be over-represented, though the groups showed no difference in activation or CD3 levels. PCR might favor shorter templates, but patient and control samples were amplified and corrected together, so any skew would affect both groups equally.

The High Capacity cDNA Reverse Transcription Kit was used to reverse transcribe all of the isolated RNA, meaning that expressed TCRB transcripts were what got sequenced. Deep immunoSEQ sequencing was applied to naive, central memory and regulatory T cell samples, giving an average of around 3.8 million total reads per sample. After sorted cells were lysed in RLT buffer, RNA was extracted with DNase-treated RNeasy Micro or Mini kits, with the choice depending on cell number. To prevent cross-contamination, each cell subset was processed individually, whereas patient and healthy donor samples were processed jointly. The immunoSEQ multiplex PCR was used to amplify TCRB sequences from cDNA, generating 87-bp fragments that spanned the CDR3 region. Amplicons were sequenced on the Illumina HiSeq platform. The published analysis was carried out like this. PCR bias was corrected computationally using synthetic template baselines, and reads within Hamming distance 2 were collapsed, with unmergeable singletons discarded. Reads were aligned against IMGT to assign V, D and J genes, CDR3 length and insertions or deletions at six rearrangement sites. Within each subset, clonotype counts were normalized to the number of sorted cells before true diversity and Gini coefficients were calculated with the tcR R package. The overlap coefficient, calculated on TCRB nucleotide sequences, was used to quantify repertoire sharing. TCRdb retrieved this table from immuneACCESS and kept in-frame rearrangements only. Not all clones are present; in checked studies, unresolved V genes account for under half, and no reason is known for the remainder. That table furnishes V, J and clone size, whereas the DNA furnished D and trimming. The sample includes 150,000 to 200,000 clones, with under 9.5% observed a single time. The leading ten clones occupy 0.5% of the sample.

V is reduced by 1 base and J by 6 bases, leaving a spacing of 10 bases between them. For CDR1 and CDR2, the germline V gene lists SGHTA and FQGNSA. The cysteine opens and the phenylalanine closes a CDR3 of 15 amino acids. The only DNA kept is the CDR3, 45 bases in frame from the first base. From each donor, a single peripheral blood sample of about 100 mL on average was drawn into heparinised tubes. Naive, central memory, regulatory and stem cell-like memory CD4+ T cells were sorted on a BD FACSAria II using a panel including CD45RO, CCR7, CD25, CD127, CD95 and CD27. A purity above 98% was achieved for all sorted populations. PBMCs were separated immediately by Lymphoprep density gradient centrifugation and were stained directly, without being cultured. Samples were stained and sorted in pairs, with one healthy donor and one patient per experiment, so that batch effects were minimized. This clone was found a few times. Its antigen has not been determined. No much larger clone exists at a distance of one base, and base qualities are not known. Other DNA sequences in the sample encode the same CDR3.

The rearranged chain carries TRBV7-2 and TRBJ1-6; no D gene call is confident. This TCR derives from a man between 18 and 35 years old with type 1 diabetes. Sequencing used central memory CD4+ T cells from blood. CDR3 loop: CASSLGAGLNSPLHF. The sequenced DNA is TGTGCCAGCAGCTTAGGGGCTGGCCTTAATTCACCCCTCCACTTT.